Listed below are T cell receptor beta chains from one sample, sequenced in a study of blood T cell repertoires in COVID-19. Sequenced by immunoSEQ multiplex PCR; TCRdb stores in-frame clones only, minus some. The sample carries a few hundred thousand clones, 85% recorded once. The material sequenced was peripheral blood. The origin of the receptors is a woman between 18 and 30 years old with acute or convalescent COVID-19. Each CDR3 is given with its conserved first and last residue. A D gene is named only where the DNA matches it firmly. Clone size appears in some rows only: once, few, many, or a class for an expanded clone.

abundance: -; j_gene: TRBJ2-5; d_gene: TRBD2; v_gene: TRBV27; CDR3nt: TGTGCCAGCAGTCCCCGGCCTCCGGGACTAGCGGGAGGTAGATGGCGGGAGACCCAGTACTTC; CDR3aa: CASSPRPPGLAGGRWRETQYF
abundance: -; j_gene: TRBJ2-1; d_gene: TRBD2; v_gene: TRBV7-3; CDR3nt: TGTGCCAGCAGCCAGCTAGCGGGCGAGCAGTTCTTC; CDR3aa: CASSQLAGEQFF
abundance: -; j_gene: TRBJ1-5; d_gene: -; v_gene: TRBV19; CDR3nt: TGTGCCAGTAGTATGCGGCAGCGGCCGGATCAGCCCCAGCATTTT; CDR3aa: CASSMRQRPDQPQHF
abundance: once; j_gene: TRBJ1-5; d_gene: -; v_gene: TRBV24-1; CDR3nt: TGTGCCACCAGTAGTGGGTGGGCGCCCCAGCATTTT; CDR3aa: CATSSGWAPQHF
abundance: few; j_gene: TRBJ2-2; d_gene: TRBD1; v_gene: TRBV9; CDR3nt: TGTGCCAGCAGCGTAGGGCAGGGGGTGGTCACCGGGGAGCTGTTTTTT; CDR3aa: CASSVGQGVVTGELFF
abundance: -; j_gene: TRBJ1-2; d_gene: TRBD1; v_gene: TRBV15; CDR3nt: TGTGCCACCAGCCGCCTTCCGGGACAGGGGGGCTACACCTTC; CDR3aa: CATSRLPGQGGYTF
abundance: few; j_gene: TRBJ1-4; d_gene: -; v_gene: TRBV2; CDR3nt: TGTGCCAGCGGGAGGTCTAATGAAAAACTGTTTTTT; CDR3aa: CASGRSNEKLFF
abundance: -; j_gene: TRBJ1-2; d_gene: TRBD1; v_gene: TRBV7-8; CDR3nt: TGTGCCAGCAGTAGAACCGGGACAGGTCCCCCAGCAGGCTACACCTTC; CDR3aa: CASSRTGTGPPAGYTF
abundance: few; j_gene: TRBJ1-1; d_gene: -; v_gene: TRBV28; CDR3nt: TGTGCCAGCAGTTTAACGGTTTCCGGCACTGAAGCTTTCTTT; CDR3aa: CASSLTVSGTEAFF
abundance: -; j_gene: TRBJ1-5; d_gene: -; v_gene: TRBV28; CDR3nt: TGTGCCAGCAGTTCAACGACGGAGAATCAGCCCCAGCATTTT; CDR3aa: CASSSTTENQPQHF
abundance: -; j_gene: TRBJ1-5; d_gene: -; v_gene: TRBV6-4; CDR3nt: TGTGCCAGCAGTGACTCTTTTGGGGCGGGCAATCAGCCCCAGCATTTT; CDR3aa: CASSDSFGAGNQPQHF
abundance: -; j_gene: TRBJ1-1; d_gene: -; v_gene: TRBV29-1; CDR3nt: TGCAGCGGTGAATCGAGAGGCGCTGAAGCTTTCTTT; CDR3aa: CSGESRGAEAFF
abundance: -; j_gene: TRBJ1-3; d_gene: TRBD1; v_gene: TRBV2; CDR3nt: TGTGCCAGCAGTGAAGCCGGGACAGCTGGAAACACCATATATTTT; CDR3aa: CASSEAGTAGNTIYF
abundance: -; j_gene: TRBJ1-5; d_gene: -; v_gene: TRBV27; CDR3nt: TGTGCCAGCAGCCCTGGGAGGGGGATGAATCAGCCCCAGCATTTT; CDR3aa: CASSPGRGMNQPQHF
abundance: -; j_gene: TRBJ2-3; d_gene: -; v_gene: TRBV20-1; CDR3nt: TGCAGTGCTAGTATAGAGAAGGCGGGGTTGGGAGATACGCAGTATTTT; CDR3aa: CSASIEKAGLGDTQYF
abundance: -; j_gene: TRBJ1-2; d_gene: -; v_gene: TRBV10-3; CDR3nt: TGTGCCATCGGGCAGGGTCTAACCTATGGCTACACCTTC; CDR3aa: CAIGQGLTYGYTF
abundance: -; j_gene: TRBJ1-2; d_gene: TRBD1; v_gene: TRBV6-5; CDR3nt: TGTGCCAGCAGCTTCACAGGGGGCGCTGGCTATGGCTACACCTTC; CDR3aa: CASSFTGGAGYGYTF
abundance: -; j_gene: TRBJ1-5; d_gene: -; v_gene: TRBV6-4; CDR3nt: TGTGCCAGCAGTGTAGAGGGGGTCTTTGTGGGCAATCAGCCCCAGCATTTT; CDR3aa: CASSVEGVFVGNQPQHF
abundance: -; j_gene: TRBJ1-2; d_gene: TRBD1; v_gene: TRBV19; CDR3nt: TGTGCCAGTGGGGACAGGCGTCTTAACTATGGCTACACCTTC; CDR3aa: CASGDRRLNYGYTF